This TCR beta chain was profiled in a study of cytomegalovirus exposure and HLA in healthy donors. General study points: TCR beta V- and J-gene trimming, according to a later analysis, was linked to a missense DCLRE1C variant. Beyond CMV serostatus, there was no information to go on about immune exposure.

V was pared by 6 bases and J by 5 bases, with 14 bases between. From germline, CDR1 is KGHSH and CDR2 LQKENI. The CDR3 spans 13 residues. Remarks on this clone: No antigen is known for it.

Donors had nominal health at sampling but likely had unrecorded immune exposures. PCR primers comprised 60 Vbeta and 13 Jbeta primers. Sequenced by immunoSEQ multiplex PCR; TCRdb stores in-frame clones only, minus some. The specimen's table records some 150,000 clones. The chain recombines TRBV18 with TRBJ2-7, with D perhaps matching TRBD1 (6 bases). Sequencing was performed on PBMCs. The sequence was obtained from a woman between 18 and 29 years old in good health and CMV-seronegative. The CDR3 DNA reads TGTGCCAGCTCGCTATGGGACACTGACGAGCAGTACTTC. It codes for CASSLWDTDEQYF.